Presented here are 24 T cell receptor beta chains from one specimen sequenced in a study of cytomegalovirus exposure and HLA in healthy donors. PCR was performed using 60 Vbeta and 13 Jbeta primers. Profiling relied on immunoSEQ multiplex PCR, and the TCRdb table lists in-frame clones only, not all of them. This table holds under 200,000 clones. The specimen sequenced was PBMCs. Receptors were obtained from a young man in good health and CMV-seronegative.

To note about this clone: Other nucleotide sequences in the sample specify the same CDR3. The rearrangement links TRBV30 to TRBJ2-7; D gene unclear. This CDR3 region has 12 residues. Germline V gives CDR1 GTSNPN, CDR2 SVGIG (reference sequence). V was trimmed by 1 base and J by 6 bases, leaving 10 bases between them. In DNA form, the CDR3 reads TGTGCCTGGAGTGGATCGGGTAGCGAGCAGTACTTC. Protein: CAWSGSGSEQYF.

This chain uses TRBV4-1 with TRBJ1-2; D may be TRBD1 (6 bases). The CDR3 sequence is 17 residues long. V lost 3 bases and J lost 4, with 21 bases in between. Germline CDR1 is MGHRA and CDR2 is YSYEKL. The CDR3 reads CASSQVTGLAEVYGYTF. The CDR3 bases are TGCGCCAGCAGCCAGGTAACAGGGCTCGCTGAAGTCTATGGCTACACCTTC.

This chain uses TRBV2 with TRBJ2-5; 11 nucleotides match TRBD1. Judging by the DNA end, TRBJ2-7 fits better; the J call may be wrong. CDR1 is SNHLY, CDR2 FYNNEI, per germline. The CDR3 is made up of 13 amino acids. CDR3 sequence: CARGRDRGTEQYF. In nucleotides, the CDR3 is TGTGCCAGAGGCAGGGACAGGGGGACCGAGCAGTACTTC.

This CDR3 reads CASRYRRGGDTEAFF. Written as DNA, the CDR3 is TGTGCCAGCCGATACCGGCGGGGAGGGGACACTGAAGCTTTCTTT. The chain joins TRBV25-1 to TRBJ1-1; maybe TRBD1 (5 bases). The CDR3 sequence is 15 residues long. V lost 8 bases and J lost 3, with 19 bases in between. The germline V gene has CDR1 MGHDK and CDR2 SYGVNS.

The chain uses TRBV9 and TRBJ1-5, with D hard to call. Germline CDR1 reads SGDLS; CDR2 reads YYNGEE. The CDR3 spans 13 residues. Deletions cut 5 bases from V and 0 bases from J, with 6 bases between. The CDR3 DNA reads TGTGCCAGCAGTCGGGATAGCAATCAGCCCCAGCATTTT. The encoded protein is CASSRDSNQPQHF. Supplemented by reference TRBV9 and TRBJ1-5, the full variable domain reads DSGVTQTPKHLITATGQRVTLRCSPRSGDLSVYWYQQSLDQGLQFLIQYYNGEERAKGNILERFSAQQFPDLHSELNLSSLELGDSALYFCASSRDSNQPQHFGDGTRLSIL.

The DNA of the CDR3 is TGTGCCAGCAGCCCCCCCGGGACACTTAATTCACCCCTCCACTTT. As protein: CASSPPGTLNSPLHF. This sequence joins TRBV7-2 and TRBJ1-6, with D possibly matching TRBD1 (6 bases). This CDR3 spans 15 amino acids. Germline V gives CDR1 SGHTA, CDR2 FQGNSA. V lost 5 bases, J lost 6 bases, and 14 bases lay in between.

CDR3 region: CASSYTGDYGYTF. The CDR3, as DNA: TGTGCCAGCAGTTATACAGGGGACTATGGCTACACCTTC. This sequence joins TRBV6-5 and TRBJ1-2, with 7 bases that match TRBD1. The CDR3 sequence is 13 residues long. Looked up from germline, CDR1 is MNHEY and CDR2 is SVGAGI. Unmatched junction bases numbered 1, after V lost 3 bases and J lost 3 bases.

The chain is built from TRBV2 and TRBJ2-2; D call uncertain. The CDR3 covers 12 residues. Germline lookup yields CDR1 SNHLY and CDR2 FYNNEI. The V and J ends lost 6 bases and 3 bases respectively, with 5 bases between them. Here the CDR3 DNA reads TGTGCCAGCAGCTATCACACCGGGGAGCTGTTTTTT. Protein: CASSYHTGELFF.

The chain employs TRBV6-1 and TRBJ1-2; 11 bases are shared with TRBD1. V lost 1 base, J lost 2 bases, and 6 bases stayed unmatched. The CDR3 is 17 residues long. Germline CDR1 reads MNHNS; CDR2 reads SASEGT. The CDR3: CASSEEVWDRGNYGYTF. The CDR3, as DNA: TGTGCCAGCAGTGAAGAAGTCTGGGACAGGGGGAACTATGGCTACACCTTC.

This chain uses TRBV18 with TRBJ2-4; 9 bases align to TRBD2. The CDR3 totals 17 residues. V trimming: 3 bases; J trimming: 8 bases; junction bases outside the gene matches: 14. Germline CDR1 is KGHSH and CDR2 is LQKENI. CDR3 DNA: TGTGCCAGCTCACCCCGTGGGGCGGGAGGGCTCAAGGACATTCAGTACTTC. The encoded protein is CASSPRGAGGLKDIQYF.

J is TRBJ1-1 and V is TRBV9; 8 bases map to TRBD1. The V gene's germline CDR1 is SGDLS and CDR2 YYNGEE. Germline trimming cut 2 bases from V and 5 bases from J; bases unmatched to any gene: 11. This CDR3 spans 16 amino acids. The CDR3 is CASSVSMDRERTEAFF. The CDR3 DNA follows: TGTGCCAGCAGCGTCTCAATGGACAGGGAGAGGACTGAAGCTTTCTTT.

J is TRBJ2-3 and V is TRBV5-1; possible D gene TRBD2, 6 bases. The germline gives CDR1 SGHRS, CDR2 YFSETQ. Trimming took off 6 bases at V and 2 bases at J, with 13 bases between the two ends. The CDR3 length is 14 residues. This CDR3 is CASKRAGSTDTQYF. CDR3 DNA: TGCGCCAGCAAACGGGCGGGGTCCACAGATACGCAGTATTTT.

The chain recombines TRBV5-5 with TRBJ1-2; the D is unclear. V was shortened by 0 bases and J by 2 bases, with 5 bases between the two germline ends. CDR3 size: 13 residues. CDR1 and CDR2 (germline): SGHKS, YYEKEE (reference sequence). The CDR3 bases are TGTGCCAGCAGCTTGGGGCAGAACTATGGCTACACCTTC. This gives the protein CASSLGQNYGYTF.

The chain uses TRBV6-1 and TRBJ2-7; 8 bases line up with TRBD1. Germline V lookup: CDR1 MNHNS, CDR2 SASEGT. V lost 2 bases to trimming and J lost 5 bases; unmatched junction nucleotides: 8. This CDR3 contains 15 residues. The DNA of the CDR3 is TGTGCCAGCAGTGAATGGTCAGGGGGCCAGGACGAGCAGTACTTC. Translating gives CASSEWSGGQDEQYF.

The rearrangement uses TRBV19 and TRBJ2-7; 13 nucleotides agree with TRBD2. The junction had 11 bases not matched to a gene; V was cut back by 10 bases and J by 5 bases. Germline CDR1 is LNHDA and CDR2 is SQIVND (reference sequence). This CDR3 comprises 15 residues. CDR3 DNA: TGTGCCAATAGGACTAGCGGGGGAGCAGGAAACGAGCAGTACTTC. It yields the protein CANRTSGGAGNEQYF.

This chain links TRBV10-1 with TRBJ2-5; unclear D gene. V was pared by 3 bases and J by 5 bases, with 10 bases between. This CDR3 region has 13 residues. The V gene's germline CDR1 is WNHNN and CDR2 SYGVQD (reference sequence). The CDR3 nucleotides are TGCGCCAGCAGTGACTCACAAATGGAGACCCAGTACTTC. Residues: CASSDSQMETQYF.

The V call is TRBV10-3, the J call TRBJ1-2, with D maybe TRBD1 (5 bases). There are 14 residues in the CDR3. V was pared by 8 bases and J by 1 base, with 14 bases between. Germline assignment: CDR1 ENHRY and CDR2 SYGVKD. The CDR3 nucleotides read TGTGCCATCGCGTCAGGGCAGGTTAACTATGGCTACACCTTC. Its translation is CAIASGQVNYGYTF.

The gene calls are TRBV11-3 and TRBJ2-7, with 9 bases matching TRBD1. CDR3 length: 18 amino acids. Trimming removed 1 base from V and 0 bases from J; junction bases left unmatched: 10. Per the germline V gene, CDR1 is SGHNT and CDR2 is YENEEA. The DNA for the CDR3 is TGTGCCAGCAGCTTAGGGGCCCTCGGACAGGGGCGCTCCTACGAGCAGTACTTC. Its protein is CASSLGALGQGRSYEQYF. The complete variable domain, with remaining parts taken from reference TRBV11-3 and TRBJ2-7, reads EAGVVQSPRYKIIEKKQPVAFWCNPISGHNTLYWYLQNLGQGPELLIRYENEEAVDDSQLPKDRFSAERLKGVDSTLKIQPAELGDSAVYLCASSLGALGQGRSYEQYFGPGTRLTVT.

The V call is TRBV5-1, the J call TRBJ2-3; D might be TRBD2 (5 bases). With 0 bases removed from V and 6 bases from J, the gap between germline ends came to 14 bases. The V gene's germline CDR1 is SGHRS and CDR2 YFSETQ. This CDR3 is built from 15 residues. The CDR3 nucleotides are TGCGCCAGCAGCTTGGTAGGATTGGAGGTGGATACGCAGTATTTT. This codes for CASSLVGLEVDTQYF.

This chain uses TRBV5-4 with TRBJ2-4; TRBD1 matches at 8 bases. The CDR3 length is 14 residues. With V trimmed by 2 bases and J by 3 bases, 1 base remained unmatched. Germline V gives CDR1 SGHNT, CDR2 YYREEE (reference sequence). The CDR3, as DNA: TGTGCCAGCAGCTTTGACAGGGGCAAAAACATTCAGTACTTC. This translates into CASSFDRGKNIQYF.

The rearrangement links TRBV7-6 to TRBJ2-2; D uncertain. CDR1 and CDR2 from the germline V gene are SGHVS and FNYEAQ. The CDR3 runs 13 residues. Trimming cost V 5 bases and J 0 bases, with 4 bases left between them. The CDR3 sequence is CASSLSNTGELFF. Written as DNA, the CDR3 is TGTGCCAGCAGCCTCTCGAACACCGGGGAGCTGTTTTTT.

CDR3 nucleotide sequence: TGTGCCAGCAGTTTATCCCAATCAGGGGGCGTCTATGGCTACACCTTC. It translates to CASSLSQSGGVYGYTF. The genes are TRBV27 and TRBJ1-2; 8 bases match TRBD1. Germline CDR1 is MNHEY and CDR2 is SMNVEV (reference sequence). With 0 bases clipped from V and 4 bases from J, the junction kept 7 bases outside the gene matches. The CDR3 consists of 16 residues.

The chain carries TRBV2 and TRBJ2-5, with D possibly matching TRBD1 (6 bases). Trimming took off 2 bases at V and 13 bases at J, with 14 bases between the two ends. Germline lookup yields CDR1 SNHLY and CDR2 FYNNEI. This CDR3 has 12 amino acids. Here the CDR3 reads CASSELGGIGYF. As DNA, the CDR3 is TGTGCCAGCAGTGAATTAGGGGGAATCGGGTACTTC. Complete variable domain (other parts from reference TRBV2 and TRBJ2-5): EPEVTQTPSHQVTQMGQEVILRCVPISNHLYFYWYRQILGQKVEFLVSFYNNEISEKSEIFDDQFSVERPDGSNFTLKIRSTKLEDSAMYFCASSELGGIGYFGPGTRLLVL.

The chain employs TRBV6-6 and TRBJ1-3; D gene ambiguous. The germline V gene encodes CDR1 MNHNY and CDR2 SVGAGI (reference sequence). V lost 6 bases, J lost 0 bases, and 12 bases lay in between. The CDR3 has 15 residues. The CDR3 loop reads CASSEVTRSGNTIYF. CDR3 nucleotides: TGTGCCAGCAGCGAGGTCACCCGCTCTGGAAACACCATATATTTT.